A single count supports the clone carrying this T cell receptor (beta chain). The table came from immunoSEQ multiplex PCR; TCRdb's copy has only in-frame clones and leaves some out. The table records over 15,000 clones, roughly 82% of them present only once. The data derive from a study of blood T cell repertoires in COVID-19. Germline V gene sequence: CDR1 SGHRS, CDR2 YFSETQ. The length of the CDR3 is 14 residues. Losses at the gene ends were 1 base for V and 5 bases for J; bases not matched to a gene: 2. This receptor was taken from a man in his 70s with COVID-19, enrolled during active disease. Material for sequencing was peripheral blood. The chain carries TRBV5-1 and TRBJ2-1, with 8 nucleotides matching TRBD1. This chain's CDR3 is CASSLQGADNEQFF. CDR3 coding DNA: TGCGCCAGCAGCTTGCAGGGGGCGGACAATGAGCAGTTCTTC.